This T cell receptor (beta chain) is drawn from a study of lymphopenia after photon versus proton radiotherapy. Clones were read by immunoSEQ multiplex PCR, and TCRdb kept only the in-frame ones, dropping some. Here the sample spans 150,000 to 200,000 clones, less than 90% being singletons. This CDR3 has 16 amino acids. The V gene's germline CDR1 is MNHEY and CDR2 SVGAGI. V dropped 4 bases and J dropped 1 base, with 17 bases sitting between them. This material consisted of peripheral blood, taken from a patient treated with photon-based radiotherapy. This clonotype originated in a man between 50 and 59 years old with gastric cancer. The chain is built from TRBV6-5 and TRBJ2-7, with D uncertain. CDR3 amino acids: CASSSPRGPGSYEQYF. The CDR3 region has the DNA TGTGCCAGCAGTTCCCCCCGTGGGCCCGGTTCCTACGAGCAGTACTTC.